This T cell receptor beta chain was sequenced in a study of CXCR3-negative and CXCR3-positive naive CD8 T cells. Naive CD8+ T cells showed CD45RO-CCR7+CD27+CD95-. The authors made the TRB cDNA libraries by 5' RACE using UMI labels. TCRdb re-called the 5' RACE reads; one entry per CDR3 protein, DNA not given. Its table lists about 66,000 distinct CDR3 sequences. CDR3 size: 15 residues. Points on this clonotype: Its antigen is unknown.

Study-wide results and limits: Memory, not naive, CXCR3-negative and CXCR3-positive cells differed in TRBV-TRBJ usage. Relative to memory CD8+ cells, whose diversity was much lower, both naive subsets had comparably high diversity.

The chain recombines TRBV12-3 or TRBV12-4 with TRBJ2-1; TCRdb indicates TRBD2, and absent DNA this call remains unverified. This TCR was sampled from a human donor in good health. Some clones in this sample may be carry-over from other donors' samples. The sequenced material came from naive CXCR3- CD8+ T cells from blood. Indicated subset: CD45RO-CCR7+CD27+CD95- naive CD8+ T cells lacking CXCR3 (TNR3-). Here the CDR3 reads CASSSAGNPGDEQFF.